The present entry profiles one TCR beta chain with its context. The sample is drawn from a study of blood T cell repertoires in COVID-19. As for the study in general: The samples span acute and convalescent COVID-19 from the United States, Italy and Spain. PBMCs, B-cell-depleted T cells, or T cells provided the cDNA or gDNA that made up the material.

Original processing notes: Amplification from reference gene primers served as the basis for estimated nucleated cell counts. TCRdb's copy holds only in-frame clones and misses some; the assay was immunoSEQ multiplex PCR. V and J calls and clone size are copied from that table; D and trimming were computed from the DNA. Of roughly 82,000 clones listed, around 82% were seen once; the top ten hold approximately 15%. CDR3 length: 13 residues. The V end lost 5 bases, the J end lost 2 bases, and 12 bases lay between the germline ends. From germline, CDR1 is SQVTM and CDR2 ANQGSEA. This rearrangement joins TRBV29-1 to TRBJ1-1, with D possibly matching TRBD1 (5 bases). Sequencing input: peripheral blood. This TCR was sampled from a woman aged 55-69 years with acute or convalescent COVID-19. As DNA, the CDR3 is TGCAGCGTTCATACAGGACGTAACACTGAAGCTTTCTTT. Amino acids: CSVHTGRNTEAFF.